Each of the 17 T cell receptor beta chains below was sequenced from the same sample in a study of T cell repertoires in cytomegalovirus infection. TCRdb recomputed calls from the reads with MiXCR, one row per CDR3 protein. The sample has roughly 180,000 distinct CDR3 sequences, less than 25% seen once. Antigen specificity for these receptors is unknown. Sequenced here: CD8+ T cells from cultured PBMCs, sampled from culture after CMV antigen stimulation. The origin of the receptors is a human donor in good health (CMV status not recorded). Some clones in this sample may be carry-over from other donors' samples.

V is TRBV12-3 or TRBV12-4 and J is TRBJ1-1; TRBD1 might be the D (6 bases). Between the trimmed V and J ends, which lost 6 bases and 0 bases, there was a span of 11 bases. The CDR3 runs 14 residues. The CDR3 DNA reads TGTGCCAGCAGCTGGGGACACCTGAACACTGAAGCTTTCTTT. Amino acid sequence: CASSWGHLNTEAFF.

CDR3 sequence reads: CASSLTTSGVREQYF. DNA of the CDR3: TGTGCCAGCAGCTTAACGACTAGCGGGGTACGGGAGCAGTACTTC. This rearrangement joins TRBV7-2 to TRBJ2-7; 11 positions match TRBD2. Germline V gene data show CDR1 as SGHTA and CDR2 as FQGNSA. CDR3 length equals 15 residues. J was trimmed by 7 bases and V by 2 bases; bases with no gene match: 7.

This clonotype was recorded a few times. The chain joins TRBV18 to TRBJ2-7, with 7 bases lining up with TRBD1. This CDR3 comprises 16 residues. From germline, CDR1 is KGHSH and CDR2 LQKENI. The J segment lost 4 bases and the V segment lost 3 bases, leaving 12 bases of the junction unmatched. CDR3 DNA: TGTGCCAGCTCACCTTCTGAAGGACAGGAGACGTACGAGCAGTACTTC. Protein product: CASSPSEGQETYEQYF.

The chain couples TRBV27 to TRBJ2-2; 8 bases are a match to TRBD1. CDR1 and CDR2 (germline): MNHEY, SMNVEV (reference sequence). Trimming removed 3 bases from V and 4 bases from J; junction bases left unmatched: 4. The CDR3 sequence is 15 residues long. The CDR3 reads CASSLRDRTTGELFF. The CDR3 coding sequence is TGTGCCAGCAGTTTGCGGGACAGGACCACCGGGGAGCTGTTTTTT.

The chain is built from TRBV7-2 and TRBJ2-2; a weak D match, TRBD1 (6 bases). Trimming took 2 bases from V and 6 from J, leaving 10 bases between them. Germline loops: CDR1 SGHTA, CDR2 FQGNSA. There are 14 residues in the CDR3. The chain's CDR3 is CASSLNRVSGELFF. The CDR3 DNA follows: TGTGCCAGCAGCTTAAACAGGGTGTCCGGGGAGCTGTTTTTT.

This clonotype appeared a few times. The chain employs TRBV19 and TRBJ2-2; 7 nucleotides match TRBD1. The CDR3 sequence is 16 residues long. CDR1 is LNHDA, CDR2 SQIVND, per germline (reference sequence). With 1 base clipped from V and 5 bases from J, the junction kept 7 bases outside the gene matches. The CDR3 here is CASSIAFDRVTGELFF. The CDR3 bases are TGTGCCAGTAGTATAGCCTTCGACAGGGTGACCGGGGAGCTGTTTTTT.

This rearrangement joins TRBV3-1 to TRBJ1-1; D is uncertain. The V end lost 2 bases, the J end lost 1 base, and 11 bases lay between the germline ends. The CDR3 has 15 amino acids. CDR1 is LGHDT and CDR2 is YNNKEL in the germline V gene (reference sequence). The chain's CDR3 is CASSQRLGTNTEAFF. The CDR3 DNA reads as TGTGCCAGCAGCCAAAGACTGGGAACGAACACTGAAGCTTTCTTT. Supplemented by reference TRBV3-1 and TRBJ1-1, the full variable domain reads DTAVSQTPKYLVTQMGNDKSIKCEQNLGHDTMYWYKQDSKKFLKIMFSYNNKELIINETVPNRFSPKSPDKAHLNLHINSLELGDSAVYFCASSQRLGTNTEAFFGQGTRLTVV.

Only one count was recorded for this clonotype. This sequence joins TRBV7-6 and TRBJ2-7; a weak D match, TRBD1 (5 bases). Germline V gene sequence: CDR1 SGHVS, CDR2 FNYEAQ. V lost 1 base and J 0 bases, leaving 10 bases between the germline ends. This CDR3 spans 15 amino acids. CDR3 DNA: TGTGCCAGCAGCTTAGAACAGGCTAGCTCCTACGAGCAGTACTTC. Protein sequence: CASSLEQASSYEQYF.

The V and J genes are TRBV29-1 and TRBJ2-6; unclear D gene. V lost 4 bases and J 0 bases, leaving 4 bases between the germline ends. The CDR3 contains 13 residues. Germline lookup yields CDR1 SQVTM and CDR2 ANQGSEA. The CDR3 region is CSVAYSGANVLTF. The CDR3 DNA reads TGCAGCGTTGCTTACTCTGGGGCCAACGTCCTGACTTTC.

This clonotype was observed a few times. CDR3 DNA: TGCGCCAGCACCCCGAGGACAGCTGATAATTCACCCCTCCACTTT. It translates to CASTPRTADNSPLHF. The genes are TRBV4-1 and TRBJ1-6; tentatively, D is TRBD1 (6 bases). Between the trimmed V and J ends, which lost 7 bases and 5 bases, there was a span of 15 bases. Germline CDR1 reads MGHRA; CDR2 reads YSYEKL. The CDR3 covers 15 residues.

The chain is built from TRBV12-3 or TRBV12-4 and TRBJ2-1, with D possibly matching TRBD2 (7 bases). Trimming removed 7 bases from V and 4 bases from J, with 26 bases in between. This CDR3 has 18 amino acids. The CDR3 bases are TGTGCCAGCACCCTAGAGGTATTAGGGGGGGTTTCGTACAATGAGCAGTTCTTC. It is translated as CASTLEVLGGVSYNEQFF.

The rearrangement joins TRBV3-1 to TRBJ1-1, with 7 bases matching TRBD1. Germline V gene lookup returns CDR1 LGHDT and CDR2 YNNKEL (reference sequence). The CDR3 covers 14 residues. J lost 4 bases, V lost 3 bases, and 5 bases had no gene match. The CDR3, as DNA: TGTGCCAGCAGCCAGACCAGGGGGGGCACTGAAGCTTTCTTT. It codes for CASSQTRGGTEAFF.

The table lists this clonotype with a few counts. This sequence joins TRBV12-3 or TRBV12-4 and TRBJ2-5; possible D gene TRBD2, 5 bases. This CDR3 comprises 17 residues. Deletions cut 3 bases from V and 4 bases from J, with 21 bases between. The CDR3 DNA follows: TGTGCCAGCAGTTTCCCGGGGAGCCCGGTGGTCCGAGAGACCCAGTACTTC. Its translation: CASSFPGSPVVRETQYF.

This clonotype is judged medium-sized. Relative to the germline gene, one junction end is altered; a read error may explain this. The rearrangement links TRBV28 to TRBJ2-3; 10 bases align to TRBD2. The CDR3 loop spans 14 amino acids. Germline CDR1 reads MDHEN; CDR2 reads SYDVKM. The CDR3 sequence is CASSPLTSGPTAHF. CDR3 sequence (DNA): TGTGCCAGCAGTCCGCTGACTAGCGGGCCTACCGCCCATTTT.

This clonotype occurred a few times. This sequence joins TRBV7-2 and TRBJ2-7; TRBD2 agrees at 9 bases. The CDR3 runs to 13 residues. Germline V gene sequence: CDR1 SGHTA, CDR2 FQGNSA. V lost 8 bases to trimming and J lost 5 bases; unmatched junction nucleotides: 7. CDR3 sequence reads: CASCGGVLDEQYF. Here the CDR3 DNA reads TGTGCCAGCTGCGGGGGGGTTTTGGACGAGCAGTACTTC.

Only a few counts were recorded for this clonotype. This chain links TRBV7-9 with TRBJ2-7, with D possibly being TRBD1 or TRBD2 (5 bases each). Between the trimmed V and J ends, which lost 7 bases and 3 bases, there was a span of 13 bases. CDR3 length: 13 residues. Per the germline V gene, CDR1 is SEHNR and CDR2 is FQNEAQ (reference sequence). The CDR3 here is CASTGEGIYEQYF. The CDR3 DNA follows: TGTGCCAGCACCGGAGAGGGGATCTACGAGCAGTACTTC.

CDR3 sequence reads: CASSLEEEVRNYGYTF. The CDR3 bases are TGTGCCAGCAGCTTAGAAGAAGAGGTGCGAAACTATGGCTACACCTTC. V is TRBV7-2 and J is TRBJ1-2; D call uncertain. The CDR3 totals 16 residues. Germline-derived CDR1 and CDR2 are SGHTA and FQGNSA. V lost 1 base and J 2 bases, leaving 14 bases between the germline ends.